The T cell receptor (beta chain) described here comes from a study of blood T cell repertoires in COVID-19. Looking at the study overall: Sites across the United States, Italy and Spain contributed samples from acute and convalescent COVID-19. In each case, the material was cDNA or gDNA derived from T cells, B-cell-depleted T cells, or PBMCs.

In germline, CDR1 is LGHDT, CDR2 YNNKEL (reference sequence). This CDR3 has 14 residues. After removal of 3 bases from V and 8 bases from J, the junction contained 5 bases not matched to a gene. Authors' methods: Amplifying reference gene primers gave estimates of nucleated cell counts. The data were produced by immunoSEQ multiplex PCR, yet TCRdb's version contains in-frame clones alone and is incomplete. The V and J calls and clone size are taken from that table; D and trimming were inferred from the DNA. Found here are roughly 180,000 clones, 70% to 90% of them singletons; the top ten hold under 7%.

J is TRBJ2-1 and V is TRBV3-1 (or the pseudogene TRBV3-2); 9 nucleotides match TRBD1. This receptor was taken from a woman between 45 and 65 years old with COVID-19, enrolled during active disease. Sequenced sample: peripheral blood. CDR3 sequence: CASSHATGGDEQFF. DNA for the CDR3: TGTGCCAGCAGCCATGCTACAGGGGGCGATGAGCAGTTCTTC.